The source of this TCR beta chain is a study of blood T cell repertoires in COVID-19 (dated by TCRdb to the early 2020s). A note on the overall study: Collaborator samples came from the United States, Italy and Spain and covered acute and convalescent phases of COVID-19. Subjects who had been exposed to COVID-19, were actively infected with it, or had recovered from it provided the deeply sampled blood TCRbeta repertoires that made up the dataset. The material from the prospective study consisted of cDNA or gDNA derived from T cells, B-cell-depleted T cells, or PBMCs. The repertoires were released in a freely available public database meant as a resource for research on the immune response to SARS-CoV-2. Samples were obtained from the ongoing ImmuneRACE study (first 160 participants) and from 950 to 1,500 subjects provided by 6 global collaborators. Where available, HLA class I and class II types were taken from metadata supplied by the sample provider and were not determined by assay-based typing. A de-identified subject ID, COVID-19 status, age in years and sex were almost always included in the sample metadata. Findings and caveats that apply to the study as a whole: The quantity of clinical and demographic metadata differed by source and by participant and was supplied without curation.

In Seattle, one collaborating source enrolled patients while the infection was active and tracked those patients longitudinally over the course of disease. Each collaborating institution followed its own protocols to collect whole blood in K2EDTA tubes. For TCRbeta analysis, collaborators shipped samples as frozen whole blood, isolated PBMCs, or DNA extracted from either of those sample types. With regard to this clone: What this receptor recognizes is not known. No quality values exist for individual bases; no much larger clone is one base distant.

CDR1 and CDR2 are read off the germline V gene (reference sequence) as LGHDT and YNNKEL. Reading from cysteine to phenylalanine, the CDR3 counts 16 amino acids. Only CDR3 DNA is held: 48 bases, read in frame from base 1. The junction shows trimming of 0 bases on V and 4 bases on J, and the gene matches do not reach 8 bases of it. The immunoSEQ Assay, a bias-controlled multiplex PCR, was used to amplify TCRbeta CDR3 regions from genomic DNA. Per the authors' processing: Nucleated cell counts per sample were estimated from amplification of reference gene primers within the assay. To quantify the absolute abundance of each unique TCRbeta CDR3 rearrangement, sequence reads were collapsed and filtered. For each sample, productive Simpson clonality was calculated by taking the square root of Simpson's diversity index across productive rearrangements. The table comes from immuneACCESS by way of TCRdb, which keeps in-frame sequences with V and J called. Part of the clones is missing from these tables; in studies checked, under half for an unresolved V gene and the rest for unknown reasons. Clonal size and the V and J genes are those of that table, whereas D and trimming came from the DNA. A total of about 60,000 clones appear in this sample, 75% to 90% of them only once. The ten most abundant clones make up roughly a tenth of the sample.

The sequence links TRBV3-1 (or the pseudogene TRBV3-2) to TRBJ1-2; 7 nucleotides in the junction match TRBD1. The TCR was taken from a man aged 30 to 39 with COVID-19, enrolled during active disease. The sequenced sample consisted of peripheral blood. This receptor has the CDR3 CASSQDQGGAGYGYTF. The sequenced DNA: TGTGCCAGCAGCCAAGATCAAGGGGGCGCGGGCTATGGCTACACCTTC.